The sequence of this T cell receptor (beta chain) was determined in a study of PD-1 blockade in classical Hodgkin lymphoma (dated by TCRdb to 2020 to 2022). Describing the broader study: Nivolumab dosing was 3 mg/kg intravenously every 2 weeks, continuing until either disease progression or unacceptable toxicity. A peripheral blood immune signature of response to PD-1 blockade in classical Hodgkin lymphoma was defined using TCR beta sequencing and CyTOF.

The full study reports these points: Patients starting nivolumab less than 1 year after ASCT had lower diversity and were excluded from later analyses to avoid confounding by immune reconstitution. Trial patients with a complete response had baseline diversity similar to that of newly diagnosed patients, while partial responders and progressors had significantly lower diversity. Baseline TCR diversity was reported to be lower in newly diagnosed patients than in healthy donors and to be lower still in relapsed/refractory patients. The study covered only a single clinical trial cohort, and the causes of the repertoire differences, possibly disease activity or prior therapy, were still not defined. CD4+ but not CD8+ TCR diversity rose significantly by C4D1 (p=0.0027 vs p=0.16), most apparent in complete responders (p=0.02).

The time point label corresponds to: cycle 1 day 1 (C1D1), immediately before nivolumab initiation. All trial patients had relapsed after autologous stem cell transplantation, with cohorts A, B and C differing in prior brentuximab vedotin exposure. A Miltenyi CD4+ T cell isolation kit was used for magnetic negative selection to purify CD4+ T cells from thawed PBMCs. A total of under 70 patients with relapsed/refractory classical Hodgkin lymphoma made up the trial cohort, and each patient's best overall response was complete response, partial response or progressive disease. Trial patients were treated with single-agent nivolumab in the multi-cohort phase II CheckMate 205 trial. An independent review committee assessed best overall response by applying the 2007 International Working Group response criteria. PBMCs from the trial were collected at three points: immediately before nivolumab initiation (C1D1), and during therapy at cycle 2 day 1 and cycle 4 day 1. After peripheral blood was drawn into 8 mL Vacutainer Cell Preparation Tubes, PBMCs were isolated by centrifugation and then cryopreserved. Purified CD4+ and CD8+ fractions were generated only in cases for which an additional PBMC sample was available. Magnetically labelled cells were removed on LS columns in a quadroMACS separator, and the flow-through was collected as the purified fraction.

Concerning this clone itself: Its target antigen remains unknown. Base qualities are not recorded, but no much larger clone differs from it by a single base.

The germline V gene (reference sequence) sets CDR1 to MNHNY and CDR2 to SVGAGI. The junction shows trimming of 0 bases on V and 5 bases on J, plus 11 bases between the germline ends. CDR3 length: 15 amino acids, cysteine to phenylalanine. The only DNA kept is the CDR3, 45 bases in frame from the first base. Genomic DNA was extracted with the Qiagen DNeasy kit from unsorted PBMCs and from negatively selected CD4+ and CD8+ fractions. TCR beta CDR3 regions were subjected to amplification by immunoSEQ multiplex PCR with primers that anneal to V and J segments. Amplification bias was minimized using a synthetic immune receptor repertoire, and residual bias was removed computationally after sequencing. The authors' pipeline ran thus. Repertoire diversity was quantified as the Shannon entropy index using custom Python scripts. Unsorted, CD4+ and CD8+ repertoires were analyzed separately, except in combined analyses where CD4+ and CD8+ sequences were merged in silico. Clonal expansion was defined as at least a 2-fold frequency increase after treatment relative to C1D1, with a pseudocount of 0.5 for undetected baseline clones. Clones with 0 or 1 copy at C1D1 were classified as singleton clones, and clones with 2 or more copies were classified as non-singleton clones. By matching protein sequences in sorted samples from the same patient, clones expanded in unsorted samples were annotated as CD4+, CD8+ or unknown. Wilcoxon tests on paired samples were used to test diversity changes from C1D1 to C4D1. What TCRdb holds here is the immuneACCESS table cut down to in-frame rearrangements. Part of the clones is not present; checked against another copy, under half of the missing clones reflect an unresolved V gene, and the others are unexplained. V and J calls plus clone size are reproduced from that table; the DNA served to infer D and trimming. Within this sample are about 27,000 clones, with around three quarters of them counted one time only. Around 2.3% of the sample is taken by the ten largest.

The chain is encoded by TRBV6-6 joined to TRBJ2-1, with a tentative D gene TRBD1 over 5 matching bases. The sequencing here drew on CD4+ T cells from blood, taken at baseline. The clonotype comes from a human donor with classical Hodgkin lymphoma. The CDR3 loop reads CASSYSTDADNEQFF. The DNA is TGTGCCAGCAGTTACTCGACAGACGCGGACAATGAGCAGTTCTTC.